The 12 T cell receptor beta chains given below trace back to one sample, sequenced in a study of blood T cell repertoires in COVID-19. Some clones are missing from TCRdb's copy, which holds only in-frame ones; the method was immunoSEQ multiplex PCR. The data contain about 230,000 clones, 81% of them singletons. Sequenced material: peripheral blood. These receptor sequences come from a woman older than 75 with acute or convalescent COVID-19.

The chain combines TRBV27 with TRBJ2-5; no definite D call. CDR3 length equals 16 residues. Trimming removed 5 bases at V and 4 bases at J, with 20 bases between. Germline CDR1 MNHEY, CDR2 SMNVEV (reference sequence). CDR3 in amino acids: CASSTIAAALGETQYF. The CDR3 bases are TGTGCCAGCAGTACTATAGCTGCGGCTTTGGGAGAGACCCAGTACTTC.

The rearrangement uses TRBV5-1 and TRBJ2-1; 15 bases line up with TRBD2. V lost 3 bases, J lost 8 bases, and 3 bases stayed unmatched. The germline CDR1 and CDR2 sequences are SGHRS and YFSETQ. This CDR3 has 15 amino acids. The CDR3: CASSSGLAGGDEQFF. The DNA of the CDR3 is TGCGCCAGCAGCTCCGGACTAGCGGGAGGGGATGAGCAGTTCTTC.

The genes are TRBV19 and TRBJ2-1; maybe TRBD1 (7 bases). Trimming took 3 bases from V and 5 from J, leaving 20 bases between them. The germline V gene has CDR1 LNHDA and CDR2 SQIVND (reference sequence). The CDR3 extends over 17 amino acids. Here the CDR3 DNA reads TGTGCCAGTAGTATCGGGGGTACCGGGACAGCTAACAATGAGCAGTTCTTC. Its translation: CASSIGGTGTANNEQFF.

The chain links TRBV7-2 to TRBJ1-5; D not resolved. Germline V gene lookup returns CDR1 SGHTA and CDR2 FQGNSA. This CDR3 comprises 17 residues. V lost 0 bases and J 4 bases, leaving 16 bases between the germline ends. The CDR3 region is CASSLALGGGLNQPQHF. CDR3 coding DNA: TGTGCCAGCAGCTTAGCGTTAGGAGGTGGGCTAAATCAGCCCCAGCATTTT.

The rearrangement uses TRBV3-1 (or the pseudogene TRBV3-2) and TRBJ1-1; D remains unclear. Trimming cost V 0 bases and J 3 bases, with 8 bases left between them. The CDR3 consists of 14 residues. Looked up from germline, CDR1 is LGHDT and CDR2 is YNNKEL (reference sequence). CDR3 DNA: TGTGCCAGCAGCCAAGACGGAGGGCACACTGAAGCTTTCTTT. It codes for CASSQDGGHTEAFF.

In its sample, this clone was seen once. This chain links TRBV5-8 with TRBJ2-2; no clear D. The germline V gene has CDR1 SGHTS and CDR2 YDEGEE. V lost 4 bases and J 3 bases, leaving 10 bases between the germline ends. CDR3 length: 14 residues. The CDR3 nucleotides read TGTGCCAGCAGCCCCACCTTAGACACCGGGGAGCTGTTTTTT. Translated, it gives CASSPTLDTGELFF.

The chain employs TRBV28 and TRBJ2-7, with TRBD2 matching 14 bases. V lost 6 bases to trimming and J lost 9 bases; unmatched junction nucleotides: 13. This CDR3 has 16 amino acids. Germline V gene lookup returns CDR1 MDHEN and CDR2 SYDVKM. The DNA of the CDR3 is TGTGCCAGCAGCTACTCGGGACTAGCGGGAGCCCAGGGGCAGTACTTC. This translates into CASSYSGLAGAQGQYF.

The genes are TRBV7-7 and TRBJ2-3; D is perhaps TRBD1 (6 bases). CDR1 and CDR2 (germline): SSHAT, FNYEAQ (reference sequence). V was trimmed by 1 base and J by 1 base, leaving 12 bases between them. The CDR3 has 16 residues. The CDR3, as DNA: TGTGCCAGCAGCTTAGGGGGGCTAGCAGGCACAGATACGCAGTATTTT. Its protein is CASSLGGLAGTDTQYF.

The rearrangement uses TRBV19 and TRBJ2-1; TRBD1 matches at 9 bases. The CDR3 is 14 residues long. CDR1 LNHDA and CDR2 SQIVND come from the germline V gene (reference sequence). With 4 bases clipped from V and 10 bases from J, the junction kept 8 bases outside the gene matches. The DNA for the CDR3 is TGTGCCAGTAGTAATCGGGACAGGGCCCAGGAGCAGTTCTTC. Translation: CASSNRDRAQEQFF. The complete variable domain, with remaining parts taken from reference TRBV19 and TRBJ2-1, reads DGGITQSPKYLFRKEGQNVTLSCEQNLNHDAMYWYRQDPGQGLRLIYYSQIVNDFQKGDIAEGYSVSREKKESFPLTVTSAQKNPTAFYLCASSNRDRAQEQFFGPGTRLTVL.

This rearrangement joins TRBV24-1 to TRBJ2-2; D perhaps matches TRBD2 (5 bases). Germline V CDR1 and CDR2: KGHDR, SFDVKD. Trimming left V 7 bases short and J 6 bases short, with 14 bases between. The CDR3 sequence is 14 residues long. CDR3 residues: CATRGDLMAGELFF. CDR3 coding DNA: TGTGCCACCAGGGGAGACCTAATGGCCGGGGAGCTGTTTTTT.

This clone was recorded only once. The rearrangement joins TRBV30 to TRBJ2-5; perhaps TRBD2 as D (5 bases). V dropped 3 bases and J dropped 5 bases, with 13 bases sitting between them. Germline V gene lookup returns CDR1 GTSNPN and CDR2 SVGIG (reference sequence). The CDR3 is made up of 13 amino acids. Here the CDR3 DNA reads TGTGCCTGGAGCGACCAGCGGCGGGAGACCCAGTACTTC. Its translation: CAWSDQRRETQYF.

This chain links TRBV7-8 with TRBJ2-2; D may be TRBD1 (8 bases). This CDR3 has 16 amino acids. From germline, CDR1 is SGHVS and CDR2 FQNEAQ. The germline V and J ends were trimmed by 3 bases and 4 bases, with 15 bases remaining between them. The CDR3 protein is CASSLRTGRGTGELFF. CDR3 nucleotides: TGTGCCAGCAGCTTGCGGACAGGGAGGGGCACCGGGGAGCTGTTTTTT.